The 9 T cell receptor beta chains reported below all come from one sample, sequenced in a study of response to subunit inactivated influenza vaccine. TCRdb processed the RT-PCR reads anew with MiXCR; each CDR3 protein has one entry. This table has 500,000 or so distinct CDR3 sequences, approximately 10% appearing once. This sample comprised PBMCs from blood, obtained more than 35 days after vaccination. Every receptor here comes from a man in his fifties or sixties who received an inactivated influenza vaccine.

About this clonotype: One junction end does not reproduce the germline sequence, and a read error may be involved. J is TRBJ1-6 and V is TRBV18; no definite D call. The CDR3 has 13 amino acids. Per germline, CDR1 KGHSH and CDR2 LQKENI. The CDR3 reads CAGEAVLGSPLPF. As DNA, the CDR3 is TGTGCCGGGGAGGCAGTCCTGGGTTCACCCCTCCCCTTT.

This clonotype has just a few counts. The chain joins TRBV20-1 to TRBJ2-5, with D possibly being TRBD1 (6 bases). Between the trimmed V and J ends, which lost 6 bases and 0 bases, there was a span of 11 bases. In germline, CDR1 is DFQATT, CDR2 SNEGSKA (reference sequence). The CDR3 loop spans 13 amino acids. CDR3 sequence reads: CSANRAYQETQYF. DNA of the CDR3: TGCAGTGCCAACAGGGCGTACCAAGAGACCCAGTACTTC.

The rearrangement uses TRBV5-1 and TRBJ1-1, with TRBD1 identical over 8 bases. V lost 3 bases, J lost 4 bases, and 8 bases stayed unmatched. The CDR3 covers 15 residues. Germline values: CDR1 SGHRS, CDR2 YFSETQ. The CDR3 is CASSSTGGASTEAFF. CDR3 bases: TGCGCCAGCAGCTCAACAGGGGGAGCCAGCACTGAAGCTTTCTTT. Combining the CDR3 with reference TRBV5-1 and TRBJ1-1 gives the whole variable domain KAGVTQTPRYLIKTRGQQVTLSCSPISGHRSVSWYQQTPGQGLQFLFEYFSETQRNKGNFPGRFSGRQFSNSRSEMNVSTLELGDSALYLCASSSTGGASTEAFFGQGTRLTVV.

V is TRBV6-1 and J is TRBJ2-7, with D possibly being TRBD1 (5 bases). Germline V CDR1 and CDR2: MNHNS, SASEGT. The CDR3 covers 12 residues. Trimming shortened V by 8 bases and J by 2 bases, and 10 bases separated the two germline ends. CDR3: CASEDSPYEQYF. CDR3 coding DNA: TGTGCCAGCGAAGACAGCCCCTACGAGCAGTACTTC.

There are many counts of this clonotype. This chain connects TRBV29-1 to TRBJ2-2, with TRBD2 matching over 7 bases. This CDR3 contains 14 residues. Per germline, CDR1 SQVTM and CDR2 ANQGSEA. With V trimmed by 7 bases and J by 1 base, 6 bases remained unmatched. The CDR3 sequence: CSGVAGRNTGELFF. The CDR3 nucleotides read TGCAGCGGAGTAGCGGGCCGGAACACCGGGGAGCTGTTTTTT.

This sequence joins TRBV14 and TRBJ2-5, with unresolved D. Trimming stripped 4 bases from V and 6 bases from J, with 12 bases between. The CDR3 is 13 residues long. CDR1 and CDR2 from the germline V gene are SGHDN and FVKESK. The CDR3: CASSLTLRKTQYF. Written as DNA, the CDR3 is TGTGCCAGCAGCCTTACTCTTCGGAAGACCCAGTACTTC. Supplemented by reference TRBV14 and TRBJ2-5, the full variable domain reads EAGVTQFPSHSVIEKGQTVTLRCDPISGHDNLYWYRRVMGKEIKFLLHFVKESKQDESGMPNNRFLAERTGGTYSTLKVQPAELEDSGVYFCASSLTLRKTQYFGPGTRLLVL.

This chain connects TRBV24-1 to TRBJ2-5; TRBD1 or TRBD2 may be the D gene (6 bases each). CDR3 size: 16 residues. Trimming took off 1 base at V and 2 bases at J, with 13 bases between the two ends. Germline CDR1 is KGHDR and CDR2 is SFDVKD. In DNA, the CDR3 is TGTGCCACCAGTGATTTACAGGGCCGGGGGCAAGAGACCCAGTACTTC. Translation gives CATSDLQGRGQETQYF.

The V call is TRBV7-6, the J call TRBJ2-5; possible D gene TRBD2, 5 bases. V was trimmed by 0 bases and J by 5 bases, leaving 7 bases between them. The germline gives CDR1 SGHVS, CDR2 FNYEAQ. CDR3 length: 13 amino acids. CDR3 sequence: CASSLARVETQYF. The CDR3 region has the DNA TGTGCCAGCAGCTTAGCGCGGGTTGAGACCCAGTACTTC. Drawing the rest from reference TRBV7-6 and TRBJ2-5, the complete variable domain is GAGVSQSPRYKVTKRGQDVALRCDPISGHVSLYWYRQALGQGPEFLTYFNYEAQQDKSGLPNDRFSAERPEGSISTLTIQRTEQRDSAMYRCASSLARVETQYFGPGTRLLVL.

This clonotype came up many times. This chain uses TRBV28 with TRBJ1-1; maybe TRBD1 (5 bases). Looked up from germline, CDR1 is MDHEN and CDR2 is SYDVKM. Trimming stripped 4 bases from V and 0 bases from J, with 15 bases between. CDR3 size: 16 residues. The CDR3 here is CASSSPIGGMNTEAFF. The CDR3 nucleotides are TGTGCCAGCAGTTCCCCTATTGGGGGGATGAACACTGAAGCTTTCTTT.